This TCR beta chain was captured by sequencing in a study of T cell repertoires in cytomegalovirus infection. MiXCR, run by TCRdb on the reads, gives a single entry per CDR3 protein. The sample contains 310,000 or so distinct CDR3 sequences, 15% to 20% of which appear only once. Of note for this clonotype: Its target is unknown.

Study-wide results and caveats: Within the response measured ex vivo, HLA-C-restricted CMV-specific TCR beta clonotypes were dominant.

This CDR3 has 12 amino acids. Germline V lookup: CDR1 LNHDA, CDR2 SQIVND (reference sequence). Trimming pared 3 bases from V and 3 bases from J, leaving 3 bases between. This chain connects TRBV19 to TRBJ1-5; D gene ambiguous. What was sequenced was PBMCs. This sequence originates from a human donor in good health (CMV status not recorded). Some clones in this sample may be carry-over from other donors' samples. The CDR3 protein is CASSILNQPQHF. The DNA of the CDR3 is TGTGCCAGTAGTATCCTCAATCAGCCCCAGCATTTT.